This T cell receptor (beta chain) was recorded in a study of CD8+ T cells in alopecia areata. Study observations and caveats: Clonality exceeded that of normal scalp in lesional scalp, most notably in alopecia totalis/universalis.

Germline CDR1 reads LNHDA; CDR2 reads SQIVND (reference sequence). The CDR3 has 14 amino acids. V lost 5 bases and J lost 4; bases outside the gene matches: 4. Treatment noted: oral pan-JAK inhibitor, 5-10 mg twice daily. With regard to this clone: Its antigen is undetermined.

Sequencing used cDNA as its template, made by extracting RNA and reverse transcribing it. TCRdb's copy holds only in-frame clones and misses some; the assay was immunoSEQ multiplex PCR. The sample holds around 150,000 clones, 82% seen once. The sequence was collected from a human donor with alopecia areata. Sample: CD8+ T cells sorted from blood, taken at week 4, from a patient treated with tofacitinib. The chain recombines TRBV19 with TRBJ2-1, with 8 nucleotides matching TRBD1. The CDR3 protein is CASSGQGWYNEQFF. Here the CDR3 DNA reads TGTGCCAGTAGTGGACAGGGATGGTACAATGAGCAGTTCTTC.